Below, 3 T cell receptor beta chains from the same sample are listed, as sequenced in a study of blood T cell repertoires in COVID-19. Profiled with immunoSEQ multiplex PCR; TCRdb holds only in-frame clones, not every one. The repertoire has 330,000 or so clones, over 75% of them found once; the top ten carry more than 1.5%. The sequenced material came from PBMCs or T cells enriched from blood (not recorded which). These receptors were collected from a man between 40 and 49 years old in a cohort exposed to, infected with or recovered from COVID-19 (not recorded which).

This clone was seen a few times. The chain links TRBV5-1 to TRBJ2-7; 9 nucleotides match TRBD1. Germline assignment: CDR1 SGHRS and CDR2 YFSETQ. This CDR3 has 13 amino acids. Unmatched junction bases numbered 5, after V lost 4 bases and J lost 6 bases. In DNA form, the CDR3 reads TGCGCCAGCAGCCCACAACAGGGGGCCGAGCAGTACTTC. Translated: CASSPQQGAEQYF.

This clone is a singleton in its sample. This chain uses TRBV9 with TRBJ1-1; a weak D match, TRBD1 (6 bases). Trimming removed 0 bases from V and 6 bases from J, with 9 bases in between. This CDR3 is 13 amino acids long. CDR1 and CDR2 from the germline V gene are SGDLS and YYNGEE. CDR3 sequence (DNA): TGTGCCAGCAGCGTAGAGTACAGGGCTGAAGCTTTCTTT. It encodes CASSVEYRAEAFF.

This rearrangement joins TRBV7-9 to TRBJ1-4, with 7 bases fitting TRBD1. Germline assignment: CDR1 SEHNR and CDR2 FQNEAQ (reference sequence). The CDR3 length is 14 residues. V trimming: 5 bases; J trimming: 4 bases; junction bases outside the gene matches: 4. This CDR3 is CASSPGQFNEKLFF. CDR3 nucleotides: TGTGCCAGCAGCCCGGGACAGTTTAATGAAAAACTGTTTTTT.